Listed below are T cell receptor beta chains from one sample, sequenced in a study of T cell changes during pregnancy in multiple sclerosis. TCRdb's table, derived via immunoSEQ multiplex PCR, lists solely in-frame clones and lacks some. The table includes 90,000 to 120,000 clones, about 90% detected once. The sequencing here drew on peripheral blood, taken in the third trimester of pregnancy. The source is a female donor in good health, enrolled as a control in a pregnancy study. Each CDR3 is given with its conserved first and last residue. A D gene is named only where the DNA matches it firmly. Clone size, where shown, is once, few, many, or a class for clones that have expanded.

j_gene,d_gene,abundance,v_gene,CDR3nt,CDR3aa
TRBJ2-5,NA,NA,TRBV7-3,TGTGCCAGCAGCTACCTGGGGCGGCAAGAGACCCAGTACTTC,CASSYLGRQETQYF
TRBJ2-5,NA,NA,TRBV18,TGTGCCAGCTCACCAGCGGTGGAGACCCAGTACTTC,CASSPAVETQYF
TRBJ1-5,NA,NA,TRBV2,TGTGCCAGCAGTGACAGTAGTAAGTTCGGGGGGCGCAGTGAGGGCAATCAGCCCCAGCATTTT,CASSDSSKFGGRSEGNQPQHF
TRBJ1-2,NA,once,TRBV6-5,TGTGCCAGCTCTCTGGGGGGGTATGGCTACACCTTC,CASSLGGYGYTF
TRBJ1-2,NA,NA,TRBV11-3,TGTGCCAGCAGCTTAGTCGGGAGCGGGAGCTATGGCTACACCTTC,CASSLVGSGSYGYTF
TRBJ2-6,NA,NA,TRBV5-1,TGCGCCAGCAGCCCCCAGGGTGGCGGGGCCAACGTCCTGACTTTC,CASSPQGGGANVLTF
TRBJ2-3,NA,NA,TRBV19,TGTGCCAGTAGTTCCCGGGGGGCCCCCCAACCGGCAGATACGCAGTATTTT,CASSSRGAPQPADTQYF
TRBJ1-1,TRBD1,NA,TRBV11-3,TGTGCCAGCAGCCTCGGGACGTCGACAGGGTGGGGGACTGAAGCTTTCTTT,CASSLGTSTGWGTEAFF
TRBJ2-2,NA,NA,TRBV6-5,TGTGCCAGCGGCGGCGGCACCGGGGAGCTGTTTTTT,CASGGGTGELFF
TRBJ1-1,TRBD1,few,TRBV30,TGTGCCTGGAGCACGGGACAGGGAAACACTGAAGCTTTCTTT,CAWSTGQGNTEAFF
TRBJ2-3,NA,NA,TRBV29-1,TGCAGCGTTGAAATAGCGACAGATACGCAGTATTTT,CSVEIATDTQYF
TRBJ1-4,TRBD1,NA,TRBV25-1,TGTGCCAGCAGTCAGACAGGGGGCTCAACTAATGAAAAACTGTTTTTT,CASSQTGGSTNEKLFF
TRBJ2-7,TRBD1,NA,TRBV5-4,TGTGCCAGCAGCTTGAAGCCAGGGGGCGTCTACGAGCAGTACTTC,CASSLKPGGVYEQYF
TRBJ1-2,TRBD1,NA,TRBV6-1,TGTGCCAGCGGAAGGGACAGAAAATTTAACTATGGCTACACCTTC,CASGRDRKFNYGYTF
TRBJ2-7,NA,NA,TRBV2,TGTGCCAGCAGGAGACCGGGTACTAATTACGAGCAGTACTTC,CASRRPGTNYEQYF
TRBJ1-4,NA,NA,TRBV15,TGTGCCACCAGCAGAGATCGGGGGAGTGAAAAACTGTTTTTT,CATSRDRGSEKLFF
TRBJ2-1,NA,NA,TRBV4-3,TGCGCCAGCAGCCAAGACCCCACGGGACTTGATAACAATGAGCAGTTCTTC,CASSQDPTGLDNNEQFF
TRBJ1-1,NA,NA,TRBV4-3,TGCGCCAGCAGCCAAGTTATAGGGAGGACTGAAGCTTTCTTT,CASSQVIGRTEAFF
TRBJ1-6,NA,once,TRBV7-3,TGTGCCAGCAGCCCCTTTTCCGGGGAGAATTCACCCCTCCACTTT,CASSPFSGENSPLHF
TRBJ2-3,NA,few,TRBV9,TGTGCCAGCAGCAAGGCACAGGGGAGGAGTACAGATACGCAGTATTTT,CASSKAQGRSTDTQYF
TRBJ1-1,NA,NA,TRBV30,TGTGCCTGGACCTTGAACACTGAAGCTTTCTTT,CAWTLNTEAFF
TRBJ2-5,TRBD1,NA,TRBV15,TGTGCCACCGCCGCCGGGACAGAGGGGATGACCCAGTACTTC,CATAAGTEGMTQYF
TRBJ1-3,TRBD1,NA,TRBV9,TGTGCCAGCAGTCGACAACAGGGGGCCTCCGGAAACACCATATATTTT,CASSRQQGASGNTIYF
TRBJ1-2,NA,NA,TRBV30,TGTGCCTGGAGTGTACAGTCAGGGCGCGGCTACACCTTC,CAWSVQSGRGYTF
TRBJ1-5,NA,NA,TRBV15,TGTGCCACCAGCAGATCTCAAGGGGGACAAAATCAGCCCCAGCATTTT,CATSRSQGGQNQPQHF
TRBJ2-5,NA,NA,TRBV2,TGTGCCAGCAAGGGCCAGGGACAAGAGACCCAGTACTTC,CASKGQGQETQYF
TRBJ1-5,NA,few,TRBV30,TGTGCCTGGAGTGTTGCAGGGGCCAGCAATCAGCCCCAGCATTTT,CAWSVAGASNQPQHF
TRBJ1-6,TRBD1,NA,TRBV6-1,TGTGCCATCCCGGGACAGGGCTACGAATCACCCCTCCACTTT,CAIPGQGYESPLHF
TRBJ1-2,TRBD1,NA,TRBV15,TGTGCCACCAGCAGAGGGGGACAGGGGGCAGGTGGCTACACCTTC,CATSRGGQGAGGYTF
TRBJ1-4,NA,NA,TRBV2,TGTGCCAGCCAAGAGGGGGGGGCCGGTGAAAAACTGTTTTTT,CASQEGGAGEKLFF
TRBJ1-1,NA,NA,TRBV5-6,TGTGCCAGCAGCTTGGCCGGGGTTGACACTGAAGCTTTCTTT,CASSLAGVDTEAFF
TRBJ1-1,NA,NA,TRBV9,TGTGCCAGCAGCGTAGATGGGTTTAGCGACACTGAAGCTTTCTTT,CASSVDGFSDTEAFF
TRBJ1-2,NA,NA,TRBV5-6,TGTGCCAGCAGAAACCGGGGGGGCTACACCTTC,CASRNRGGYTF
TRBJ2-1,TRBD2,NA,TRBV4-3,TGCGCCAGCAGCCAGGCTACCGTAGCGGGGGGGCCCAATGAGCAGTTCTTC,CASSQATVAGGPNEQFF
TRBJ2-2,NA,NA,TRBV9,TGTGCCAGCAGCGTAGAGCTGACCGGGGAGCTGTTTTTT,CASSVELTGELFF
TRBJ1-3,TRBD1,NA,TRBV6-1,TGTGCCAGCAGTGGCGGGGACAGGCGATACTCTGGAAACACCATATATTTT,CASSGGDRRYSGNTIYF
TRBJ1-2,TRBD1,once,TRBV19,TGTGCCAGTAGTACCACTCGACAGGGATATGGCTACACCTTC,CASSTTRQGYGYTF
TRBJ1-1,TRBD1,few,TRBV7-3,TGTGCCAGCAGCAAGACAGGGGGCCCGGGCACTGAAGCTTTCTTT,CASSKTGGPGTEAFF
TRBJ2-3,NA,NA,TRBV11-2,TGTGCCAGCAGCTTAACTCCGGGTAGCACAGATACGCAGTATTTT,CASSLTPGSTDTQYF
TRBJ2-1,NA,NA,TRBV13,TGTGCCAGCAGCTTATCATTATTGCGGAGTGAGCAGTTCTTC,CASSLSLLRSEQFF
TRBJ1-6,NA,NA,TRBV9,TGTGCCAGCAGAGAAGACACGAATTCACCCCTCCACTTT,CASREDTNSPLHF
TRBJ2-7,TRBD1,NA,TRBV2,TGTGCCAGCGGGGGACAGGGGGCCTACGAGCAGTACTTC,CASGGQGAYEQYF
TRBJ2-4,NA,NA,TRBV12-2,TGTGCAAGTCGCCTACCCCTCGACTTCTTGGCCAAAAACATTCAGTACTTC,CASRLPLDFLAKNIQYF
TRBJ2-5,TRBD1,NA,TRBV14,TGTGCCAGCAGCCCACGACAGGGGGCGGGAGAGACCCAGTACTTC,CASSPRQGAGETQYF
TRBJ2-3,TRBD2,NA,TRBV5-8,TGTGCCAGCAGCTTTCCCGTTCGGGGGGGAGGCACAGATACGCAGTATTTT,CASSFPVRGGGTDTQYF
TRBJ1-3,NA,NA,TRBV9,TGTGCCAGCAGCGTAGCGCAGGGCGCTGGGGACACCATATATTTT,CASSVAQGAGDTIYF
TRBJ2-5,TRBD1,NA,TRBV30,TGTGCCTGGAGCGACAGGGTCGGGGAGACCCAGTACTTC,CAWSDRVGETQYF